This T cell receptor (beta chain) was sequenced during a study of shared clonotypes between healthy human individuals. Assay used: immunoSEQ multiplex PCR; TCRdb lists only in-frame clones, some missing. There are some 2,500,000 clones in the sample; less than 95% occur only once, and around 0.38% lies in the top ten. CDR1 is SGDLS and CDR2 is YYNGEE in the germline V gene. V gave up 3 bases and J gave up 0 bases; unmatched junction bases: 16. The CDR3 extends over 21 amino acids. The chain combines TRBV9 with TRBJ2-6; 9 bases are shared with TRBD1. The specimen sequenced was naive CD4+ T cells from PBMCs. Sample subset: CD45RA+ positively selected. This clonotype originated in a man between 18 and 29 years old in good health. Some clones in this sample may be carry-over from other donors' samples. Here the CDR3 DNA reads TGTGCCAGCAGCGCCGCGGTCGGTAGGGACAGGGCCGACTCTGGGGCCAACGTCCTGACTTTC. This gives the protein CASSAAVGRDRADSGANVLTF.